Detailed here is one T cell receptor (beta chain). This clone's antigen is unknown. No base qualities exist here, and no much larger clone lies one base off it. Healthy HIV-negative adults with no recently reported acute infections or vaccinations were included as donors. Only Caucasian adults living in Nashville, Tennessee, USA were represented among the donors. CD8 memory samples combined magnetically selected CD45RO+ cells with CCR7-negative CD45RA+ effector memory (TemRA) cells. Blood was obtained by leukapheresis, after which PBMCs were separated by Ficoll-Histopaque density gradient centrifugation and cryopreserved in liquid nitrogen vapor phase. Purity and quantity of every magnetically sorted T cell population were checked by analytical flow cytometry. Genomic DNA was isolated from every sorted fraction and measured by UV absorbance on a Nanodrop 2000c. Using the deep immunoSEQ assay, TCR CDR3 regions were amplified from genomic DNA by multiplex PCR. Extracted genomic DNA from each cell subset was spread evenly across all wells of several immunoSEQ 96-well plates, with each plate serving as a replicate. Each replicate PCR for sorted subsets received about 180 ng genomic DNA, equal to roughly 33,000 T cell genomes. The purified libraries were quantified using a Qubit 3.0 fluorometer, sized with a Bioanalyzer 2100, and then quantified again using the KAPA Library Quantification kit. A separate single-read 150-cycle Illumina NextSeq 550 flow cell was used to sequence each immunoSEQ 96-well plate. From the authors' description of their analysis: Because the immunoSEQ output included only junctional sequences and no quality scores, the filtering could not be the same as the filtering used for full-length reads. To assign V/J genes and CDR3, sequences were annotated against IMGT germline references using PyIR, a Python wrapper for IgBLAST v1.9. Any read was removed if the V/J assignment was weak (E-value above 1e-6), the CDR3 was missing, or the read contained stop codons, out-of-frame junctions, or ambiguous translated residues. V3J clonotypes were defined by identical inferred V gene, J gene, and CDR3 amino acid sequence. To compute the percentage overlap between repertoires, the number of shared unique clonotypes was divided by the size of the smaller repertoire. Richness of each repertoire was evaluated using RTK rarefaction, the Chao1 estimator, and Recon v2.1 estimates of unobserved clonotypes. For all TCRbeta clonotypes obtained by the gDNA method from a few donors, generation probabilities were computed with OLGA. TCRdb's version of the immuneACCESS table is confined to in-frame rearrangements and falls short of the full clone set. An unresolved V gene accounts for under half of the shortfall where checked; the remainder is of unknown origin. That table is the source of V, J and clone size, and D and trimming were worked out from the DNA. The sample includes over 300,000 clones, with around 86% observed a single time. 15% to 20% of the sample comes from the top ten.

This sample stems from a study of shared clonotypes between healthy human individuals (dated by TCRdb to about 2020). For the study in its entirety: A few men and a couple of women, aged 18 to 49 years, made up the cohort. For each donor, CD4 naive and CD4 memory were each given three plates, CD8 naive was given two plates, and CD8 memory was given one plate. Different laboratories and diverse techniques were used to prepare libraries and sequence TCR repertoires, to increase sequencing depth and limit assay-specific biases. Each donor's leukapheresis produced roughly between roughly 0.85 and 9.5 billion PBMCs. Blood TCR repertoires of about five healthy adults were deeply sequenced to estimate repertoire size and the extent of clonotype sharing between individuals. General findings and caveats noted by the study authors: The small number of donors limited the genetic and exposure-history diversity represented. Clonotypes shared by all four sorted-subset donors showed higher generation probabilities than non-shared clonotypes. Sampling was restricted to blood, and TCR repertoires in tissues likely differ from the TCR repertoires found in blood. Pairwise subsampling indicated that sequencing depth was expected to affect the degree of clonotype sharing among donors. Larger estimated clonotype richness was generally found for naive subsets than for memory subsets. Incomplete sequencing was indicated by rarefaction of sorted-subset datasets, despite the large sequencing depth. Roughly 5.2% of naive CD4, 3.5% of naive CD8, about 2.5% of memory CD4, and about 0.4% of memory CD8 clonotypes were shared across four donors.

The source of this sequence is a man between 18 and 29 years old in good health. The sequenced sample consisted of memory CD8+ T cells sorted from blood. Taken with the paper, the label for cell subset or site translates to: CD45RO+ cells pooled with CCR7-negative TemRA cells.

In nucleotides, the sequence is TGTGCCAGCAGGTCTGACAGAGAGAACTCCTACGAGCAGTACTTC. Its product reads: CASRSDRENSYEQYF. The rearrangement joined TRBV11-1 to TRBJ2-7; a tentative D match to TRBD1 spans 5 bases. Reading from cysteine to phenylalanine, the CDR3 counts 15 amino acids. Only the CDR3 DNA stays, 45 bases, in frame from base 1. Trimming costs V 6 bases and J 0 bases, and their ends lie 15 bases apart. As encoded in the germline V gene (reference sequence), CDR1 is SGHAT while CDR2 is FQDESV.